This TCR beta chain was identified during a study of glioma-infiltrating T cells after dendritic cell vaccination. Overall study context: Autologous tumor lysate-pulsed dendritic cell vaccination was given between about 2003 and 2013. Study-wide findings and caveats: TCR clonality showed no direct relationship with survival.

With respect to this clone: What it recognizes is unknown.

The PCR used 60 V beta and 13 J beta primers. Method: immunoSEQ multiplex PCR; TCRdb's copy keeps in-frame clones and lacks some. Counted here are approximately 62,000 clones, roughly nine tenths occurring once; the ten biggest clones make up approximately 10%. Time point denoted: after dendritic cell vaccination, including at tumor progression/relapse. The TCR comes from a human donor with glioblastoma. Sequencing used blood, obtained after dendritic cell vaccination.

Here the CDR3 DNA reads TGTGCCAGCTCACTCCTGACAGGGTTTACTGAAGCTTTCTTT. It translates to CASSLLTGFTEAFF. The chain couples TRBV18 to TRBJ1-1, with 7 bases lining up with TRBD1. The CDR3 covers 14 residues. The ends lost 4 bases at V and 5 bases at J; junction bases unmatched: 7. Germline loops: CDR1 KGHSH, CDR2 LQKENI.